The 27 T cell receptor beta chains reported below all come from one sample, sequenced in a study of blood T cell repertoires in COVID-19. Using immunoSEQ multiplex PCR, the repertoire was profiled, and TCRdb retains in-frame clones only, with some absent. The sample includes around 200,000 clones, more than 85% seen only once; the top ten take 1.9%. Sequencing was done on a sample of peripheral blood. The receptors stem from a man aged 40-55 years with active or convalescent COVID-19.

Of note for this clone: Other DNA sequences in the sample encode the same CDR3. The rearrangement uses TRBV7-3 and TRBJ1-1; D might be TRBD1 (5 bases). This CDR3 has 15 amino acids. V shed 1 base and J shed 4 bases, with 13 bases lying between them. CDR1 is SGHTA and CDR2 is FQGTGA in the germline V gene. The CDR3 DNA reads TGTGCCAGCAGCTTAAGCGGGGGGGGGACCACTGAAGCTTTCTTT. This translates into CASSLSGGGTTEAFF.

The chain has TRBV30 and TRBJ2-3; a weak D match, TRBD2 (7 bases). The CDR3 sequence is 13 residues long. Between the trimmed V and J ends, which lost 5 bases and 1 base, there was a span of 10 bases. Germline assignment: CDR1 GTSNPN and CDR2 SVGIG (reference sequence). The CDR3 here is CAWEGGGTDTQYF. The CDR3 coding sequence is TGTGCCTGGGAGGGGGGGGGCACAGATACGCAGTATTTT.

The rearrangement uses TRBV28 and TRBJ1-2; 7 nucleotides align to TRBD1. V was pared by 5 bases and J by 8 bases, with 8 bases of the junction left unmatched. CDR1 and CDR2 from the germline V gene are MDHEN and SYDVKM. The CDR3 sequence is 13 residues long. The DNA of the CDR3 is TGTGCCAGCAGTCAGAGACAGGGTTTAGGCTACACCTTC. It codes for CASSQRQGLGYTF.

The chain employs TRBV15 and TRBJ2-3; D unclear. Germline loops: CDR1 LNHNV, CDR2 YYDKDF (reference sequence). This CDR3 region has 14 residues. V shed 0 bases and J shed 3 bases, with 7 bases lying between them. The CDR3 spells CATSRDVTTDTQYF. CDR3 in DNA: TGTGCCACCAGCAGAGACGTAACAACAGATACGCAGTATTTT.

This chain links TRBV7-9 with TRBJ2-3, with D maybe TRBD1 (6 bases). Trimming cost V 3 bases and J 0 bases, with 7 bases left between them. Germline V CDR1 and CDR2: SEHNR, FQNEAQ (reference sequence). The length of the CDR3 is 14 residues. CDR3 loop: CASSLRGSTDTQYF. CDR3 DNA sequence: TGTGCCAGCAGCTTGAGGGGGAGCACAGATACGCAGTATTTT. Together with reference TRBV7-9 and TRBJ2-3, the CDR3 gives the full variable domain: DTGVSQNPRHKITKRGQNVTFRCDPISEHNRLYWYRQTLGQGPEFLTYFQNEAQLEKSRLLSDRFSAERPKGSFSTLEIQRTEQGDSAMYLCASSLRGSTDTQYFGPGTRLTVL.

The chain carries TRBV2 and TRBJ1-2; D perhaps matches TRBD1 (5 bases). Trimming took off 4 bases at V and 0 bases at J, with 12 bases between the two ends. CDR1 is SNHLY, CDR2 FYNNEI, per germline. The CDR3 length is 15 residues. This chain's CDR3 is CASSGTKGPNYGYTF. CDR3 bases: TGTGCCAGCAGTGGGACAAAAGGTCCTAACTATGGCTACACCTTC.

The chain couples TRBV5-1 to TRBJ2-1; D is possibly TRBD1 (7 bases). Trimming removed 1 base from V and 1 base from J, with 12 bases in between. Germline V gene lookup returns CDR1 SGHRS and CDR2 YFSETQ. The CDR3 has 16 amino acids. CDR3 in DNA: TGCGCCAGCAGCTTGTTCTCAGGGGGGTCCTACAATGAGCAGTTCTTC. Protein sequence: CASSLFSGGSYNEQFF.

This chain links TRBV27 with TRBJ2-7; D is undetermined. The V and J ends lost 3 bases and 3 bases respectively, with 9 bases between them. The CDR3 runs 13 residues. Germline V lookup: CDR1 MNHEY, CDR2 SMNVEV (reference sequence). The CDR3 bases are TGTGCCAGCAGTTTGCGGAGAGTCTACGAGCAGTACTTC. Its protein is CASSLRRVYEQYF.

This clone was detected a few times. The rearrangement joins TRBV15 to TRBJ1-2; 10 bases map to TRBD1. The CDR3 runs to 15 residues. The J segment lost 7 bases and the V segment lost 0 bases, leaving 5 bases of the junction unmatched. Germline V gene data show CDR1 as LNHNV and CDR2 as YYDKDF (reference sequence). Written as DNA, the CDR3 is TGTGCCACCAGCAGAGACATCCGGGACAGGGGTGGCTACACCTTC. Translation gives CATSRDIRDRGGYTF.

As regards this clone: The same CDR3 is also encoded by other DNA sequences in this sample. V usage is TRBV6-5 and J usage is TRBJ2-3, with 7 bases lining up with TRBD2. This CDR3 has 14 residues. J was trimmed by 6 bases and V by 0 bases; bases with no gene match: 3. The germline CDR1 and CDR2 sequences are MNHEY and SVGAGI. The CDR3 sequence is CASSYSPGRDTQYF. In nucleotides, the CDR3 is TGTGCCAGCAGTTACTCGCCCGGGAGGGATACGCAGTATTTT.

V is TRBV2 and J is TRBJ1-5; TRBD1 is a possible D gene (5 bases). This CDR3 contains 14 residues. With 3 bases removed from V and 2 bases from J, the gap between germline ends came to 8 bases. Germline loops: CDR1 SNHLY, CDR2 FYNNEI. This chain's CDR3 is CASSDTGGNQPQHF. In nucleotides, the CDR3 is TGTGCCAGCAGTGACACGGGGGGCAATCAGCCCCAGCATTTT.

CDR3 bases: TGTGCCAGCAGCAACAGGGATAGCAATCAGCCCCAGCATTTT. It specifies CASSNRDSNQPQHF. The chain joins TRBV27 to TRBJ1-5; D is perhaps TRBD1 (6 bases). The germline V and J ends were trimmed by 6 bases and 0 bases, with 9 bases remaining between them. Germline lookup yields CDR1 MNHEY and CDR2 SMNVEV (reference sequence). The CDR3 has 14 amino acids.

This chain uses TRBV29-1 with TRBJ1-1; 8 bases match TRBD1. The CDR3 contains 13 residues. V trimming: 6 bases; J trimming: 2 bases; junction bases outside the gene matches: 5. CDR1 and CDR2 from the germline V gene are SQVTM and ANQGSEA. CDR3: CSVGGQENTEAFF. The CDR3 DNA follows: TGCAGCGTGGGGGGACAGGAAAACACTGAAGCTTTCTTT.

This clone has just a few counts. V usage is TRBV4-1 and J usage is TRBJ2-2; 9 positions match TRBD1. In germline, CDR1 is MGHRA, CDR2 YSYEKL. The CDR3 runs 15 residues. V shed 5 bases, J shed 5 bases, and the junction held 6 bases outside the gene matches. The CDR3 protein is CASSFLGTGTGELFF. The CDR3 coding sequence is TGCGCCAGCAGCTTCCTAGGGACAGGGACCGGGGAGCTGTTTTTT.

V and J are TRBV9 and TRBJ1-2; tentative D call: TRBD1 (6 bases). This CDR3 spans 14 amino acids. Trimming took off 3 bases at V and 2 bases at J, with 11 bases between the two ends. Germline CDR1 and CDR2: SGDLS and YYNGEE. In nucleotides, the CDR3 is TGTGCCAGCAGCGGGGAAGGGGGAAACTATGGCTACACCTTC. It translates to CASSGEGGNYGYTF.

The chain carries TRBV7-3 and TRBJ1-1; D call uncertain. Germline lookup yields CDR1 SGHTA and CDR2 FQGTGA. The CDR3 extends over 13 amino acids. V lost 2 bases to trimming and J lost 7 bases, with 11 bases between them. The CDR3 DNA reads TGTGCCAGCAGCTTAGACACTGGCAATGAAGCTTTCTTT. Its protein product is CASSLDTGNEAFF. Full variable domain (remainder filled in from reference TRBV7-3 and TRBJ1-1): GAGVSQTPSNKVTEKGKYVELRCDPISGHTALYWYRQSLGQGPEFLIYFQGTGAADDSGLPNDRFFAVRPEGSVSTLKIQRTERGDSAVYLCASSLDTGNEAFFGQGTRLTVV.

This clone is a singleton in its sample. CDR3 in amino acids: CASSPILTREGSYGYTF. Here the CDR3 DNA reads TGTGCCAGCTCTCCCATTCTTACAAGGGAGGGGAGCTATGGCTACACCTTC. The J gene is TRBJ1-2, the V gene TRBV18; perhaps TRBD1 as D (5 bases). The CDR3 length is 17 residues. Per germline, CDR1 KGHSH and CDR2 LQKENI. The V end was cut by 6 bases, the J end by 4 bases, with 24 bases between.

This clone was seen once. The rearrangement links TRBV27 to TRBJ2-3; TRBD2 matches at 8 bases. Trimming took 2 bases from V and 6 from J; bases not matched to a gene: 7. CDR3 length: 15 amino acids. Germline CDR1 and CDR2: MNHEY and SMNVEV (reference sequence). CDR3 bases: TGTGCCAGCAGTTTAATGCGGGGGGCGGGGGATACGCAGTATTTT. Its protein is CASSLMRGAGDTQYF.

The chain has TRBV2 and TRBJ2-5; 9 positions match TRBD2. The CDR3 is made up of 17 amino acids. CDR1 and CDR2 from the germline V gene are SNHLY and FYNNEI. The junction had 13 bases not matched to a gene; V was cut back by 7 bases and J by 1 base. CDR3 loop: CASTSAGGFRTQETQYF. The CDR3 region has the DNA TGTGCCAGCACCTCCGCGGGGGGGTTCCGGACCCAAGAGACCCAGTACTTC. Filled out from reference TRBV2 and TRBJ2-5, the complete variable domain reads EPEVTQTPSHQVTQMGQEVILRCVPISNHLYFYWYRQILGQKVEFLVSFYNNEISEKSEIFDDQFSVERPDGSNFTLKIRSTKLEDSAMYFCASTSAGGFRTQETQYFGPGTRLLVL.

V and J are TRBV12-3 or TRBV12-4 and TRBJ1-2, with a possible D match to TRBD1 (6 bases). This CDR3 comprises 13 residues. Between the trimmed V and J ends, which lost 3 bases and 8 bases, there was a span of 13 bases. CDR3 loop: CASSFLYRDGYTF. Written as DNA, the CDR3 is TGTGCCAGCAGTTTCTTATACAGGGACGGCTACACCTTC.

This chain joins TRBV9 and TRBJ1-1; the D is unclear. The germline CDR1 and CDR2 sequences are SGDLS and YYNGEE. This CDR3 has 15 residues. V shed 4 bases and J shed 0 bases, with 13 bases lying between them. The CDR3 DNA follows: TGTGCCAGCAGCTCACGCCCAGGATTGAACACTGAAGCTTTCTTT. Translation: CASSSRPGLNTEAFF.

The chain has TRBV6-5 and TRBJ1-3; D call uncertain. Trimming stripped 10 bases from V and 0 bases from J, with 10 bases between. Germline CDR1 MNHEY, CDR2 SVGAGI. This CDR3 has 13 amino acids. The CDR3 protein is CATGLISGNTIYF. CDR3 DNA: TGTGCCACCGGACTGATCTCTGGAAACACCATATATTTT.

This clone was found once. The chain combines TRBV5-5 with TRBJ2-1, with D possibly being TRBD2 (6 bases). The V gene lost 4 bases and the J gene lost 1 base, with 15 bases spanning the gap. Germline V CDR1 and CDR2: SGHKS, YYEKEE (reference sequence). CDR3 length: 16 amino acids. For the CDR3, the DNA is TGTGCCAGCAGCCACACACCGGGACTTTCCTACAATGAGCAGTTCTTC. Amino acid sequence: CASSHTPGLSYNEQFF.

V is TRBV11-3 and J is TRBJ1-3; D unresolved. V was shortened by 0 bases and J by 1 base, with 13 bases between the two germline ends. Germline V gene lookup returns CDR1 SGHNT and CDR2 YENEEA. This CDR3 has 17 amino acids. The CDR3 is CASSLDVSLLSGNTIYF. CDR3 DNA sequence: TGTGCCAGCAGCTTAGATGTCAGTCTGCTTTCTGGAAACACCATATATTTT.

The V and J genes are TRBV11-2 and TRBJ2-2; 9 nucleotides line up with TRBD2. The CDR3 covers 16 residues. V was clipped by 3 bases and J by 1 base; unmatched bases: 3. Germline loops: CDR1 SGHAT, CDR2 FQNNGV. CDR3 region: CASSLSLAGNTGELFF. CDR3 nucleotides: TGTGCCAGCAGCTTGTCACTAGCGGGGAACACCGGGGAGCTGTTTTTT.

V is TRBV28 and J is TRBJ1-4, with TRBD1 matching 9 bases. CDR3 length: 12 residues. Germline V gives CDR1 MDHEN, CDR2 SYDVKM. Germline trimming cut 6 bases from V and 12 bases from J; bases unmatched to any gene: 5. The CDR3 protein is CASSPWTGELFF. In DNA form, the CDR3 reads TGTGCCAGCAGCCCTTGGACAGGGGAACTGTTTTTT.

The chain recombines TRBV6-4 with TRBJ2-7; 9 bases fit TRBD2. Germline assignment: CDR1 MRHNA and CDR2 SNTAGT. V lost 4 bases, J lost 5 bases, and 9 bases stayed unmatched. The length of the CDR3 is 15 residues. The CDR3 coding sequence is TGTGCCAGCAGTGTGTATAGCGGGAGAGGCCACGAGCAGTACTTC. Amino acid sequence: CASSVYSGRGHEQYF.